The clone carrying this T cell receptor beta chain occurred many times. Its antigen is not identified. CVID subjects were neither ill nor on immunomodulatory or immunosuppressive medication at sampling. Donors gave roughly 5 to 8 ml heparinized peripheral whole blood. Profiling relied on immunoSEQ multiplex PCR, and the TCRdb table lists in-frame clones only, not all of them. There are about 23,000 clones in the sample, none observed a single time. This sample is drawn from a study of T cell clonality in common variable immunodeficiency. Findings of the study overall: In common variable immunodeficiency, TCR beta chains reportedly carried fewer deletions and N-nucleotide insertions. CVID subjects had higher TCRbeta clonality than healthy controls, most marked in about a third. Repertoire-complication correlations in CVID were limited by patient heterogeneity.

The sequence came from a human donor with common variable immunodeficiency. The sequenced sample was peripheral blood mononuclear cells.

CDR3 sequence: CASSQDTSDEQFF. The part of the CDR3 DNA that was read is TGCGCCAGCAGCCAGGACACTAGCGATGAG. The chain uses TRBV4-1 and TRBJ2-1, with 7 bases identical to TRBD2. The CDR3 end lies 3 residues beyond the end of the read and is filled in from the germline J gene. Trimming cost V 3 bases and J 8 bases; bases outside gene matches: 4. CDR3 length: 13 amino acids. Germline lookup yields CDR1 MGHRA and CDR2 YSYEKL.